This TCR beta chain was documented in a study of identical twins. Study outcomes and limitations: Cord blood beta clonotypes present at high abundance carried fewer insertions; no such pattern appeared in memory repertoires. Monozygotic twin pairs showed more out-of-frame TCR alpha sharing than models estimated.

This clonotype was seen ten or more times. The antigen remains unidentified. cDNA molecules carried unique molecular identifiers, and template switching added a universal primer site. Using its own MiXCR run on the 5' RACE reads, TCRdb lists one record per CDR3 protein. The table records 400,000 to 500,000 distinct CDR3 sequences, over 11% of them present only once. Every sampled donor was Caucasian and healthy. V was trimmed by 3 bases and J by 3 bases, leaving 6 bases between them. CDR3 size: 13 residues. Looked up from germline, CDR1 is MDHEN and CDR2 is SYDVKM. The sample also formed part of further work on yellow fever vaccine responses in identical twins.

The specimen was CD4+ T cells sorted from blood. The chain carries TRBV28 and TRBJ1-5; D not resolved. The source is a woman aged 18 to 35 in good health. The CDR3 nucleotides are TGTGCCAGCAGTTTGAGACACAATCAGCCCCAGCATTTT. Its translation: CASSLRHNQPQHF.